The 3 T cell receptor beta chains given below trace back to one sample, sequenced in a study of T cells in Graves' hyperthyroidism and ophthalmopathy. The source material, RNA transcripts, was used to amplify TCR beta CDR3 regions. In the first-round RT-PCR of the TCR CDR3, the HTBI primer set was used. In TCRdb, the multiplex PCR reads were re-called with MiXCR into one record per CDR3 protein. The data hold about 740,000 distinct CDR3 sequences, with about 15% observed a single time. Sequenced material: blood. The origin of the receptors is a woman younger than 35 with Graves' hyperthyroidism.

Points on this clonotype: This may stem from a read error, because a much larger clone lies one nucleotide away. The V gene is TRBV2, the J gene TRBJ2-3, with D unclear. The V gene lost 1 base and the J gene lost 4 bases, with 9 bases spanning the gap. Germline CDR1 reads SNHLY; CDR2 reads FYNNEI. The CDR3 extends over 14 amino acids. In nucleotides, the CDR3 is TGTGCCAGCAGTGAAGGTACGGGCCCAGATACGCAGTATTTT. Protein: CASSEGTGPDTQYF.

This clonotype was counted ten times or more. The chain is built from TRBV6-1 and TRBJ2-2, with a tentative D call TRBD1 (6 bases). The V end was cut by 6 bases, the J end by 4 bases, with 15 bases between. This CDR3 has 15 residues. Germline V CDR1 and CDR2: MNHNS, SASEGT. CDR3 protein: CASSPGTRVTGELFF. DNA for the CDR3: TGTGCCAGCAGCCCCGGGACAAGGGTCACCGGGGAGCTGTTTTTT.

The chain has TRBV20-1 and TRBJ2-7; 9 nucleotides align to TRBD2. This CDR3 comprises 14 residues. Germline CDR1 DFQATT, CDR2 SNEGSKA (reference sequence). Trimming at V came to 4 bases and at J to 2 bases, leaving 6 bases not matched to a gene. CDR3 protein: CSATELAGAYEQYF. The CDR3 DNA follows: TGCAGTGCTACAGAACTAGCGGGCGCCTACGAGCAGTACTTC.